The clone carrying this T cell receptor (beta chain) was found many times. Stated time point: newly diagnosed GD, antithyroid drugs for less than 3 months. From RNA extracted from PBMCs, the TCR library was made. V shed 8 bases and J 4 bases; nucleotides not matched to a gene: 4. This CDR3 comprises 13 residues. The germline CDR1 and CDR2 sequences are SGHTA and FQGNSA. This specimen belongs to a study of regulatory T cells in long-lasting Graves disease. Library construction for TCR beta used iRepertoire HTBI primers and Arm-PCR of CDR3 regions. TCRdb reprocessed the multiplex PCR reads via MiXCR and lists one record per CDR3 protein. The sample lists approximately 350,000 distinct CDR3 sequences; about 11% were seen once. In addition, the sample was reused for a study of T cells in Graves' hyperthyroidism and ophthalmopathy.

The chain carries TRBV7-2 and TRBJ2-2; 7 bases align to TRBD1. Here the sequenced sample was peripheral blood mononuclear cells (PBMCs), taken at new diagnosis, from a patient treated with antithyroid drugs. This TCR was recovered from a woman aged 18-29 years with Graves disease. The CDR3 sequence: CASGTGATGELFF. CDR3 coding DNA: TGTGCCAGCGGAACAGGGGCCACCGGGGAGCTGTTTTTT.